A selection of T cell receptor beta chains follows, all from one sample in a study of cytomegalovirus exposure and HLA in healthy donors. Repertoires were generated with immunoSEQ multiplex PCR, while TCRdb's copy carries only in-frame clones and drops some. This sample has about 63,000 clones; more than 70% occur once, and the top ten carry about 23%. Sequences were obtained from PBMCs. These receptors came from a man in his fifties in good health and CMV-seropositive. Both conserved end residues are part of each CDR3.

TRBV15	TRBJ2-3	CATSRDQASTDTQYF
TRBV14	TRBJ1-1	CASSQATRNTEAFF
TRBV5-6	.	CASSPRAGNEQYF
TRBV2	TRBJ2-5	CASRRTSGKETQYF
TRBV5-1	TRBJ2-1	CASSLVAYNEQFF
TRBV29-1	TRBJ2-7	CSVETGRRGVGQYF
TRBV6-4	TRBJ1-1	CASSSQGNTEAFF
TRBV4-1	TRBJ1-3	CASSEQGGSGNTIYF
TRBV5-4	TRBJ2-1	CASSSGDLAPNEQFF
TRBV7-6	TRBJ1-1	CASSFRAGGWGTNTEAFF
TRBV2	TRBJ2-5	CASSSNGYTAEQETQYF
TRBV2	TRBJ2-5	CASSDLAAETQYF
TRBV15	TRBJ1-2	CATSREDQGGYGYTF
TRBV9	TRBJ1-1	CASSVDGSLNTEAFF
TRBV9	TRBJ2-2	CASSPDRLGLFF
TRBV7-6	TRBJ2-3	CASSISGGTSTSTDTQYF
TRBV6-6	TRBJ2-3	CASSYSGRVTDTQYF
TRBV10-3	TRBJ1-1	CAISEGQNTEAFF
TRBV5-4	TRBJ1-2	CASSWGQGPNYGYTF
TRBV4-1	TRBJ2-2	CASSHPAGGSAGELFF
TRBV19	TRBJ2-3	CASSTSATGGEVFEYF
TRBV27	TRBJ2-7	CASTPGALAFFGEQYF
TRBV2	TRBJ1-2	CASSRDSYGYTF
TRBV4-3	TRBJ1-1	CASSQEWQGNTEAFF
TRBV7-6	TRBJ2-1	CASSSTEGPYNEQFF
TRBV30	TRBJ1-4	CALTTGNEKLFF
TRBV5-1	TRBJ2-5	CASSSGQLQETQYF
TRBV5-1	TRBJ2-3	CASSGVAPSTDTQYF
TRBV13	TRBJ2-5	CASSLGVAGGPGPKETQYF
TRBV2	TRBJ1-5	CASSPDGASNQPQHF
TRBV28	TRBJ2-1	CASSFFDEQFF
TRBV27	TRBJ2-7	CASSSSGSFYEQYF
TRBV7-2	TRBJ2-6	CASTRRASVLSGANVLTF
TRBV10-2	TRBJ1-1	CASKTTELNTEAFF
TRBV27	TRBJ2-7	CASKLGGATYEQYF
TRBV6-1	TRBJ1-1	CASSTREGTGTEAFF
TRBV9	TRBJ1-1	CASSPRDRGTNTEAFF
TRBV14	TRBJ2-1	CASSTDYRSYNEQFF
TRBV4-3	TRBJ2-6	CASSPRDRGSGANVLTF
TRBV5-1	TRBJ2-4	CASSLYAGTEDIQYF
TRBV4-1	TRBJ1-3	CASSQEEGQRNTIYF
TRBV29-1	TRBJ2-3	CSAGRGLAGVDTQYF